Here is one T cell receptor beta chain with its context. The antigen remains undetermined. Per germline, CDR1 LGHNA and CDR2 YSLEER. The CDR3 length is 14 residues. V was clipped by 0 bases and J by 3 bases, with 9 bases between them. Researchers divided each subset's genomic DNA evenly across several immunoSEQ plates. Assay used: immunoSEQ multiplex PCR; TCRdb lists only in-frame clones, some missing. This table has 2 million to 2.5 million clones, 85% to 95% appearing once. These data come from a study of shared clonotypes between healthy human individuals. Findings and caveats of the study: Clonotype sharing across donors was expected to vary with sequencing depth. In four donors, about 5% of naive CD4 clonotypes appeared in common. When compared with the clonotypes that were shared by all four sorted-subset donors, the non-shared clonotypes turned out to have lower generation probabilities.

The chain employs TRBV4-3 and TRBJ2-7; no clear D. The sequencing input was naive CD4+ T cells from PBMCs. The sample's subset: CD45RA+ positively selected. The TCR comes from a man between 18 and 35 years old in good health. Some clones in this sample may be carry-over from other donors' samples. The CDR3 sequence is CASSQEKRSYEQYF. Written as DNA, the CDR3 is TGCGCCAGCAGCCAAGAAAAGCGAAGCTACGAGCAGTACTTC.